These 9 T cell receptor beta chains were sequenced from one sample in a study of blood T cell repertoires in COVID-19. Some clones are missing from TCRdb's copy, which holds only in-frame ones; the method was immunoSEQ multiplex PCR. The sample holds about 250,000 clones, 75% to 90% seen once. The sequenced material came from peripheral blood. These receptors were collected from a woman in her 40s who had recovered from COVID-19.

The J gene is TRBJ2-5, the V gene TRBV29-1; weak D call: TRBD2 (6 bases). Germline values: CDR1 SQVTM, CDR2 ANQGSEA. The V end lost 2 bases, the J end lost 2 bases, and 9 bases lay between the germline ends. The length of the CDR3 is 13 residues. This CDR3 is CSVEMAGQETQYF. In nucleotides, the CDR3 is TGCAGCGTTGAAATGGCGGGACAAGAGACCCAGTACTTC.

CDR3 in amino acids: CASSLAHSGEAKNIQYF. DNA for the CDR3: TGTGCCAGCAGCTTGGCCCATAGCGGGGAAGCCAAAAACATTCAGTACTTC. This chain uses TRBV5-6 with TRBJ2-4, with 8 bases fitting TRBD2. The CDR3 is made up of 17 amino acids. Germline V gene sequence: CDR1 SGHDT, CDR2 YYEEEE. V shed 0 bases, J shed 0 bases, and the junction held 5 bases outside the gene matches.

The rearrangement uses TRBV7-8 and TRBJ1-1; 7 bases line up with TRBD1. There are 12 residues in the CDR3. The J segment lost 10 bases and the V segment lost 4 bases, leaving 6 bases of the junction unmatched. The germline CDR1 and CDR2 sequences are SGHVS and FQNEAQ. For the CDR3, the DNA is TGTGCCAGCAGCTCTACAGGGGTTTCAGCTTTCTTT. This sequence encodes CASSSTGVSAFF. Full variable domain (rest looked up from reference TRBV7-8 and TRBJ1-1): GAGVSQSPRYKVAKRGQDVALRCDPISGHVSLFWYQQALGQGPEFLTYFQNEAQLDKSGLPSDRFFAERPEGSVSTLKIQRTQQEDSAVYLCASSSTGVSAFFGQGTRLTVV.

In this sample, this clone turned up once. V is TRBV6-4 and J is TRBJ2-1; TRBD2 matches 12 bases. CDR1 is MRHNA, CDR2 SNTAGT, per germline. The CDR3 is 16 amino acids. Trimming at V came to 4 bases and at J to 6 bases, leaving 7 bases not matched to a gene. For the CDR3, the DNA is TGTGCCAGCAGTGCGCTAGCGGGAGGGCGTAGCAATGAGCAGTTCTTC. This translates into CASSALAGGRSNEQFF.

The chain joins TRBV12-3 or TRBV12-4 to TRBJ2-7; no clear D gene. The CDR3 extends over 13 amino acids. V was clipped by 3 bases and J by 3 bases, with 9 bases between them. CDR3 nucleotide sequence: TGTGCCAGCAGTTTGAGGAACGTCTACGAGCAGTACTTC. Translation gives CASSLRNVYEQYF.

The rearrangement links TRBV28 to TRBJ1-2; 8 nucleotides align to TRBD1. Germline V CDR1 and CDR2: MDHEN, SYDVKM. The CDR3 has 14 amino acids. The trim removed 6 bases at V and 5 bases at J, leaving 8 bases unmatched. CDR3 in amino acids: CASRSQGARYGYTF. Written as DNA, the CDR3 is TGTGCCAGCAGATCTCAGGGGGCGCGTTATGGCTACACCTTC.

CDR3 residues: CASSRGQGDMNTEAFF. The CDR3 DNA follows: TGCGCCAGCAGCCGCGGACAGGGTGATATGAACACTGAAGCTTTCTTT. The rearrangement joins TRBV4-1 to TRBJ1-1; 8 nucleotides align to TRBD1. Germline V gene lookup returns CDR1 MGHRA and CDR2 YSYEKL. The V and J ends lost 4 bases and 0 bases, in that order; junction bases with no gene match: 7. The CDR3 is made up of 16 amino acids.

The rearrangement joins TRBV5-8 to TRBJ2-3; 7 bases align to TRBD2. The CDR3 runs 15 residues. The V and J ends lost 5 bases and 0 bases, in that order; junction bases with no gene match: 6. Looked up from germline, CDR1 is SGHTS and CDR2 is YDEGEE. Here the CDR3 DNA reads TGTGCCAGCAGTCAGGGAGCGGGGAGCACAGATACGCAGTATTTT. Residues: CASSQGAGSTDTQYF.

V gene TRBV6-5 combines with J gene TRBJ2-2, with TRBD1 as a possible D gene (6 bases). The CDR3 is made up of 16 amino acids. Between the trimmed V and J ends, which lost 2 bases and 7 bases, there was a span of 17 bases. From germline, CDR1 is MNHEY and CDR2 SVGAGI. CDR3 loop: CASSYRPQGRDGELFF. The CDR3 nucleotides are TGTGCCAGCAGTTACCGCCCGCAGGGGCGAGACGGGGAGCTGTTTTTT.